Listed below are T cell receptor beta chains from one sample, sequenced in a study of cytomegalovirus exposure and HLA in healthy donors. The protocol was immunoSEQ multiplex PCR, while the TCRdb copy is restricted to in-frame clones and leaves out a portion. The repertoire includes about 140,000 clones, roughly four fifths of them detected once, and 4.9% sits in the top ten. Sequenced material: PBMCs. The receptors stem from a woman aged 50 to 65 in good health and CMV-seronegative. CDR3s include the opening cysteine and the closing phenylalanine or tryptophan. The D gene is left open where the match is weak. Size is stated for part of the rows, as once, few or many counts, or as a class when the clone is expanded.

j_gene,v_gene,abundance,d_gene,CDR3nt,CDR3aa
TRBJ2-4,TRBV4-2,NA,NA,TGTGCCAGCAGCCCTCCGTTGGGGGGGGGCTCGTTAGACATTCAGTACTTC,CASSPPLGGGSLDIQYF
TRBJ1-2,TRBV7-9,NA,NA,TGTGCCAGCAGCTTAGTGGGGGAGGGCTCGGATGGCTACACCTTC,CASSLVGEGSDGYTF
TRBJ2-5,TRBV10-3,NA,TRBD1,TGTGCCATCAGGACAGGGTCTGGAGAGACCCAGTACTTC,CAIRTGSGETQYF
TRBJ1-2,TRBV30,NA,NA,TGTGCCTGGAGGAATCCGGGGGGTTATGGCTACACCTTC,CAWRNPGGYGYTF
TRBJ1-5,TRBV19,few,TRBD1,TGTGCCAGTTCCGGACAGGGAAGGCAGCCCCAGCATTTT,CASSGQGRQPQHF
TRBJ1-1,TRBV12-5,NA,TRBD1,TGTGCTAGTGGTTTGGTCACCACTGGGACAGGGGTGAACACTGAAGCTTTCTTT,CASGLVTTGTGVNTEAFF
TRBJ2-1,TRBV5-1,NA,TRBD2,TGCGCCAGCAGCCCGCTAGCGGGGGCCTTGGGGGATGAGCAGTTCTTC,CASSPLAGALGDEQFF
TRBJ2-7,TRBV5-6,NA,TRBD1,TGTGCCAGCAGCTCCCGGGGACAGAGCTCCTACGAGCAGTACTTC,CASSSRGQSSYEQYF
TRBJ2-1,TRBV11-2,NA,TRBD2,TGTGCCAGCAGCCTTGGGACTAGCGGGGGAAATGAGCAGTTCTTC,CASSLGTSGGNEQFF
TRBJ2-3,TRBV28,few,NA,TGTGCCAGCAGTTTAGGGCTGCCCGGACTACGGGGCGCAGATACGCAGTATTTT,CASSLGLPGLRGADTQYF
TRBJ2-1,TRBV29-1,NA,TRBD2,TGCAGCTCGGGGACTAGCGGCTACAATGAGCAGTTCTTC,CSSGTSGYNEQFF
TRBJ2-5,TRBV5-4,NA,TRBD2,TGTGCCAGCAGCTCTGGACCGACTAGCGACGAGACCCAGTACTTC,CASSSGPTSDETQYF
TRBJ2-7,TRBV2,NA,TRBD2,TGTGCCAGCGACAGACGGGGGGGCGCCGGGTCCTACGAGCAGTACTTC,CASDRRGGAGSYEQYF
TRBJ2-1,TRBV7-6,NA,NA,TGTGCCAGCAGCTTATCGTCGAGGGTCTCCTACAATGAGCAGTTCTTC,CASSLSSRVSYNEQFF
TRBJ2-2,TRBV7-3,NA,NA,TGTGCCAGCAGCTCAAACACCGGGGAGCTGTTTTTT,CASSSNTGELFF
TRBJ2-5,TRBV7-2,NA,TRBD2,TGTGCCAGCAGCCGTAGCGGGGGGGCCGGAGAGACCCAGTACTTC,CASSRSGGAGETQYF
TRBJ2-5,TRBV6-4,NA,NA,TGTGCCAGCAGTGTCACCCCAGGGGAGACCCAGTACTTC,CASSVTPGETQYF
TRBJ2-7,TRBV6-5,NA,NA,TGTGCCAGCAGTTACCTAAGCCTAGCGAGGCACGAGCAGTACTTC,CASSYLSLARHEQYF
TRBJ2-2,TRBV10-2,NA,NA,TGCGCCAGCAGCCAAGAGACAGGAAAGGGCACCGGGGAGCTGTTTTTT,CASSQETGKGTGELFF
TRBJ1-1,TRBV2,NA,NA,TGTGCCAGCACCGTTACAGGTGAAGCTTTCTTT,CASTVTGEAFF
TRBJ1-5,TRBV2,few,TRBD1,TGTGCCAGCAAACAGGGGATGAGCAATCAGCCCCAGCATTTT,CASKQGMSNQPQHF
TRBJ1-2,TRBV6-6,NA,TRBD1,TGTGCCAGCAGGCATCCAGGGACAGGGAGGAACTATGGCTACACCTTC,CASRHPGTGRNYGYTF
TRBJ2-7,TRBV11-2,NA,TRBD2,TGTGCCAGCAGCAGAGCGGGGGCTTCCGAGCAGTACTTC,CASSRAGASEQYF
TRBJ2-7,TRBV7-4,NA,TRBD2,TGTGCCAGCAGCTCCCGGCCGAATAGCGGGGTGTACCCCTCCTACGAGCAGTACTTC,CASSSRPNSGVYPSYEQYF
TRBJ2-7,TRBV5-4,NA,TRBD2,TGTGCCAGCAGCTTAGCGGGGGGCTACTACGAGCAGTACTTC,CASSLAGGYYEQYF
TRBJ2-3,TRBV7-6,NA,NA,TGTGCCAGCAGCCCGAGACCTGAGGGCACAGATACGCAGTATTTT,CASSPRPEGTDTQYF
TRBJ1-1,TRBV6-5,few,NA,TGTGCCAGCAGCCGGACGGACTACACTGAAGCTTTCTTT,CASSRTDYTEAFF
TRBJ1-1,TRBV19,NA,NA,TGTGCCAGTAGTATCGGGGGGGTCAACACTGAAGCTTTCTTT,CASSIGGVNTEAFF
TRBJ1-1,TRBV4-1,NA,TRBD1,TGCGCCAGCAGCCAGCCGACAGGGAGGCAAACTGAAGCTTTCTTT,CASSQPTGRQTEAFF
TRBJ2-5,TRBV10-3,few,TRBD2,TGTGCCATCGGAAGGGCGGGGGGAGAGACCCAGTACTTC,CAIGRAGGETQYF
TRBJ1-4,TRBV30,NA,NA,TGTGCCTGGAGGCGGGGTCCTCAAAATGAAAAACTGTTTTTT,CAWRRGPQNEKLFF
TRBJ2-7,TRBV18,NA,NA,TGTGCCAGCTCACCGATGAGTGGCGAGCAGTACTTC,CASSPMSGEQYF
TRBJ2-3,TRBV30,few,NA,TGTGCCTGGAGCGATATATCACTAGATTCAGATACGCAGTATTTT,CAWSDISLDSDTQYF
TRBJ1-4,TRBV13,few,NA,TGTGCCAGCAGCTTGGCCGGGGTCACTAATGAAAAACTGTTTTTT,CASSLAGVTNEKLFF